This entry lists 18 T cell receptor beta chains sequenced from one sample in a study of Tregs in tolerant kidney transplant recipients. The protocol was immunoSEQ multiplex PCR, while the TCRdb copy is restricted to in-frame clones and leaves out a portion. Here the sample spans under 95,000 clones, around 90% being singletons. Source: Tregs from blood, taken before the transplant. These receptors were collected from a human donor who received a combined kidney and bone marrow transplant.

The CDR3 coding sequence is TGCGCCAGCAGCCCGCAGCTAGCGGAGTACAATGAGCAGTTCTTC. This codes for CASSPQLAEYNEQFF. The rearrangement links TRBV4-3 to TRBJ2-1; 7 positions agree with TRBD2. This CDR3 comprises 15 residues. The trim removed 4 bases at V and 4 bases at J, leaving 7 bases unmatched. The germline V gene encodes CDR1 LGHNA and CDR2 YSLEER.

J is TRBJ1-2 and V is TRBV5-4; D is perhaps TRBD1 (6 bases). The CDR3 spans 12 residues. Looked up from germline, CDR1 is SGHNT and CDR2 is YYREEE (reference sequence). With 3 bases removed from V and 8 bases from J, the gap between germline ends came to 11 bases. CDR3 region: CASSSDRHGYTF. CDR3 nucleotides: TGTGCCAGCAGCTCCGACAGGCACGGCTACACCTTC.

The chain combines TRBV28 with TRBJ1-2, with D maybe TRBD1 (6 bases). This CDR3 contains 13 residues. Germline assignment: CDR1 MDHEN and CDR2 SYDVKM. Trimming shortened V by 6 bases and J by 4 bases, and 12 bases separated the two germline ends. The CDR3 sequence: CASSSGQSYGYTF. The CDR3 DNA is TGTGCCAGCAGCTCAGGACAGTCCTATGGCTACACCTTC.

This chain joins TRBV28 and TRBJ2-7; 7 nucleotides line up with TRBD2. Trimming took 4 bases from V and 4 from J; bases not matched to a gene: 10. Germline CDR1 and CDR2: MDHEN and SYDVKM. This CDR3 has 15 residues. The CDR3 sequence is CASSSIIPGGYEQYF. As DNA, the CDR3 is TGTGCCAGCAGTTCCATCATCCCGGGGGGTTACGAGCAGTACTTC.

V gene TRBV4-3 combines with J gene TRBJ2-3; D possibly corresponds to TRBD2 (5 bases). The CDR3 extends over 15 amino acids. The germline V and J ends were trimmed by 4 bases and 0 bases, with 11 bases remaining between them. Germline values: CDR1 LGHNA, CDR2 YSLEER. CDR3 nucleotides: TGCGCCAGCAGCCCCGTTAGCGCGAGCACAGATACGCAGTATTTT. As protein: CASSPVSASTDTQYF.

The chain is built from TRBV2 and TRBJ2-5; 7 positions agree with TRBD1. The CDR3 loop spans 14 amino acids. V shed 11 bases and J 0 bases; nucleotides not matched to a gene: 9. Germline V gene lookup returns CDR1 SNHLY and CDR2 FYNNEI. CDR3 sequence: CAGKGAGYQETQYF. In DNA form, the CDR3 reads TGTGCCGGCAAGGGGGCAGGGTACCAAGAGACCCAGTACTTC.

The chain recombines TRBV10-3 with TRBJ1-1; D might be TRBD1 (6 bases). Trimming cost V 7 bases and J 3 bases, with 12 bases left between them. The CDR3 runs 13 residues. Germline loops: CDR1 ENHRY, CDR2 SYGVKD. The CDR3 loop reads CAIKGDKYTEAFF. The CDR3 DNA sequence: TGTGCCATCAAGGGGGACAAATACACTGAAGCTTTCTTT.

The chain uses TRBV5-1 and TRBJ2-3; TRBD1 agrees at 9 bases. The ends lost 2 bases at V and 6 bases at J; junction bases unmatched: 4. Germline V lookup: CDR1 SGHRS, CDR2 YFSETQ. The CDR3 extends over 14 amino acids. The chain's CDR3 is CASSLGTGFDTQYF. CDR3 nucleotides: TGCGCCAGCAGCTTAGGGACAGGGTTCGATACGCAGTATTTT.

The rearrangement links TRBV10-3 to TRBJ1-1; the match to TRBD1 covers 7 bases. V lost 4 bases and J lost 1; bases outside the gene matches: 0. CDR1 ENHRY and CDR2 SYGVKD come from the germline V gene. The CDR3 covers 13 residues. CDR3 amino acids: CAISGDRNTEAFF. In DNA, the CDR3 is TGTGCCATCAGTGGGGACAGGAACACTGAAGCTTTCTTT.

This clone occurred once. The chain is built from TRBV7-2 and TRBJ2-1; D unresolved. Trimming left V 5 bases short and J 15 bases short, with 20 bases between. Germline-derived CDR1 and CDR2 are SGHTA and FQGNSA. This CDR3 spans 13 amino acids. Here the CDR3 reads CASSHPRTLRAFF. For the CDR3, the DNA is TGTGCCAGCAGCCACCCTAGGACGCTTCGGGCGTTCTTC.

The V call is TRBV10-3, the J call TRBJ2-3, with D possibly being TRBD2 (6 bases). CDR1 and CDR2 (germline): ENHRY, SYGVKD. The CDR3 covers 17 residues. Trimming cost V 0 bases and J 1 base, with 14 bases left between them. The CDR3 nucleotides are TGTGCCATCAGTGAGTCTGGGGGGAGCGGCGGCACAGATACGCAGTATTTT. Its translation: CAISESGGSGGTDTQYF.

The V gene is TRBV19, the J gene TRBJ2-3; the D gene could be TRBD1 or TRBD2 (6 bases each). Trimming shortened V by 7 bases and J by 6 bases, and 20 bases separated the two germline ends. The CDR3 has 15 amino acids. Germline lookup yields CDR1 LNHDA and CDR2 SQIVND (reference sequence). Here the CDR3 reads CASNRGGGGTDTQYF. The DNA of the CDR3 is TGTGCCAGTAACCGAGGGGGAGGAGGTACGGATACGCAGTATTTT.

V and J are TRBV7-2 and TRBJ2-7; the D gene could be TRBD1 or TRBD2 (5 bases each). This CDR3 is 13 amino acids long. Germline CDR1 is SGHTA and CDR2 is FQGNSA. Trimming stripped 5 bases from V and 3 bases from J, with 11 bases between. CDR3 in amino acids: CASSRDPYYEQYF. CDR3 nucleotide sequence: TGTGCCAGCAGCCGGGACCCGTACTACGAGCAGTACTTC.

The chain has TRBV5-1 and TRBJ2-3, with D possibly being TRBD1 or TRBD2 (5 bases each). Looked up from germline, CDR1 is SGHRS and CDR2 is YFSETQ. Trimming removed 2 bases from V and 9 bases from J, with 22 bases in between. The CDR3 totals 16 residues. For the CDR3, the DNA is TGCGCCAGCAGCTTTCCGACAGATAAGCGGTTTGAAACGCAGTATTTT. It encodes CASSFPTDKRFETQYF. Full variable domain (outside the CDR3, taken from reference TRBV5-1 and TRBJ2-3): KAGVTQTPRYLIKTRGQQVTLSCSPISGHRSVSWYQQTPGQGLQFLFEYFSETQRNKGNFPGRFSGRQFSNSRSEMNVSTLELGDSALYLCASSFPTDKRFETQYFGPGTRLTVL.

The chain carries TRBV6-6 and TRBJ2-5, with TRBD1 matching over 9 bases. The V gene end was trimmed by 0 bases and the J gene end by 2 bases; junction bases not matched to a gene: 4. The V gene's germline CDR1 is MNHNY and CDR2 SVGAGI (reference sequence). The CDR3 loop spans 16 amino acids. CDR3 residues: CASSYSGTGKQETQYF. The CDR3 bases are TGTGCCAGCAGTTACTCTGGGACAGGGAAGCAAGAGACCCAGTACTTC.

V usage is TRBV27 and J usage is TRBJ2-7, with D possibly called TRBD1 or TRBD2 (5 bases each). From germline, CDR1 is MNHEY and CDR2 SMNVEV (reference sequence). Deletions cut 4 bases from V and 3 bases from J, with 13 bases between. CDR3 length: 14 residues. The CDR3 region is CASSWGPLDYEQYF. The CDR3 nucleotides read TGTGCCAGCAGTTGGGGACCCCTTGACTACGAGCAGTACTTC.

The chain has TRBV10-3 and TRBJ2-7; 8 nucleotides agree with TRBD1. This CDR3 is 13 amino acids long. V was clipped by 2 bases and J by 4 bases; unmatched bases: 1. Looked up from germline, CDR1 is ENHRY and CDR2 is SYGVKD. The CDR3 coding sequence is TGTGCCATCAGTGAGGGGACAGGATACGAGCAGTACTTC. This gives the protein CAISEGTGYEQYF.

The chain links TRBV29-1 to TRBJ2-7; D assignment may be TRBD1 or TRBD2 (5 bases each). The CDR3 runs 13 residues. Germline CDR1 reads SQVTM; CDR2 reads ANQGSEA. V was pared by 3 bases and J by 2 bases, with 11 bases between. Written as DNA, the CDR3 is TGCAGCGTTGACCGGGACGGGACCTACGAGCAGTACTTC. It specifies CSVDRDGTYEQYF.